This TCR beta chain appears in the sequencing data of a study of breast tumors, draining lymph nodes, adjacent tissues. Study-level results: The data were judged consistent with most tumor T cells coming from lymph node and expanding in tumor. Tumor TCR diversity was below lymph nodes but above nontumor tissue. Compared with basal-like, luminal-like tumors shared significantly more repertoire with nontumor tissue. The lymph node origin of tumor T cells was framed as consistent with a hypothesis, not demonstrated.

Trimming pared 5 bases from V and 5 bases from J, leaving 17 bases between. The germline V gene encodes CDR1 SGHDN and CDR2 FVKESK. CDR3 length equals 15 residues. Axillary draining lymph nodes of breast cancer patients supplied the node samples. This clonotype was seen repeatedly, ten times or more. What it binds is not known. Each CDR3 protein gets one entry after TCRdb re-called the multiplex PCR reads with MiXCR. Here the sample spans roughly 130,000 distinct CDR3 sequences, 20% being singletons. The specimen sequenced was axillary lymph node tissue. The chain recombines TRBV14 with TRBJ2-3, with TRBD1 as a possible D gene (6 bases). The clonotype was recovered from a female donor with breast cancer. Some clones in this sample may be carry-over from other donors' samples. CDR3 loop: CASSVRGRGGDTQYF. CDR3 nucleotides: TGTGCCAGCAGCGTACGGGGACGAGGGGGAGATACGCAGTATTTT.